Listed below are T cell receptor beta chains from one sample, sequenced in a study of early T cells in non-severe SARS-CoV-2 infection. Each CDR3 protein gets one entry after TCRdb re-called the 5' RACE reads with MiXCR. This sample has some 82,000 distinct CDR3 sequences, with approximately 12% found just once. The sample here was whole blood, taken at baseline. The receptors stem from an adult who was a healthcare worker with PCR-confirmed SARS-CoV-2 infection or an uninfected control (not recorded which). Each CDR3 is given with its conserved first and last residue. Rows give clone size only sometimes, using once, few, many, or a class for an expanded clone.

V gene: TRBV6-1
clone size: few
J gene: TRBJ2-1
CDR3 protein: CASSEMRGSDEQFF

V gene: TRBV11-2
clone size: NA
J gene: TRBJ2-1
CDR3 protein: CASSVQLISYNEQFF

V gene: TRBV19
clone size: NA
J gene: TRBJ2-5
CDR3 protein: CASKITGGAETQYF

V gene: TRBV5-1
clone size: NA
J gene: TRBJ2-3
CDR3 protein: CASSSMGGGTDTQYF

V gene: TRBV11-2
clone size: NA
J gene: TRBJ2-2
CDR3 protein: CASSLRLAGGSNTGELFF

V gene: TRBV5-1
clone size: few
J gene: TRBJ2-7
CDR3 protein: CASSLVIGDEQYF

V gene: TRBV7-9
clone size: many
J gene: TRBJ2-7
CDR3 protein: CASSPQTTGTYEQYF

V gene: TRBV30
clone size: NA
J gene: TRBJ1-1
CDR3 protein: CAWSVGRGGTEAFF

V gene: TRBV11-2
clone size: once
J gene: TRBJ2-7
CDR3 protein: CASSLSTGSYYEQYF

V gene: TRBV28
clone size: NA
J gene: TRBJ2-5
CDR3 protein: CASSLPGQAEETQYF

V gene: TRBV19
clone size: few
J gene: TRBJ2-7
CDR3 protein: CASREDRSSYEQYF

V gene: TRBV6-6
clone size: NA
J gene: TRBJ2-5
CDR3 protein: CASSYGDSRETQYF

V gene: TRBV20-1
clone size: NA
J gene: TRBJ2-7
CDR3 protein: CSAKSGSYEQYF

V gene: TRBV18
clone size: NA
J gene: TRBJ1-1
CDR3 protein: CASSPREGANTEAFF

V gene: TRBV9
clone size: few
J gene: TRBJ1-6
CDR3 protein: CASSADRGAYNSPLHF

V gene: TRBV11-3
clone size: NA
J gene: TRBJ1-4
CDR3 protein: CASSLDPTGNEKLFF

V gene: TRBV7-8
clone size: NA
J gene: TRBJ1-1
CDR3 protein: CASSLFVNTEAFF

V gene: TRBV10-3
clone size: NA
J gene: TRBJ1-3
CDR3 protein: CAIRETDTIYF

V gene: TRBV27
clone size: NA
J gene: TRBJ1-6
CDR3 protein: CASSLAGHYGSPLHF

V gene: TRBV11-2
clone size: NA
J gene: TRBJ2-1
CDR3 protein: CASSFQLRTTHNEQFF

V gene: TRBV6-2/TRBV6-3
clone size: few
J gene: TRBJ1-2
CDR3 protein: CASSEQGRAGKGYTF

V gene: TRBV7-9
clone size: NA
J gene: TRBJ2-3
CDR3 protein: CASSFLWGGRTDTQYF

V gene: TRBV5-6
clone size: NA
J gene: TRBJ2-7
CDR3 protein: CASSSGTAAYEQYF

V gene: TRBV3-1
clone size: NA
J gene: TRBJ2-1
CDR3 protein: CASSQALSSYNEQFF

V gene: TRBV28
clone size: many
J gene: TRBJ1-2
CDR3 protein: CASSLGSPYGYTF

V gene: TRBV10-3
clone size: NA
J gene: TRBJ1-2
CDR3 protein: CAVSGTDNYGYTF

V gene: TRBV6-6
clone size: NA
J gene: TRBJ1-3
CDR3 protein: CASSYEGTGNTIYF

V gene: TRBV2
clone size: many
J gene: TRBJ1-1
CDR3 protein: CASSPGQGVNTEAFF

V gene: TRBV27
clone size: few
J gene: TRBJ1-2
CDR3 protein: CASGIYSPGGRLHYGYTF

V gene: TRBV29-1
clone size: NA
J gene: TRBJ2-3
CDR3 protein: CSVRGPGDTQYF

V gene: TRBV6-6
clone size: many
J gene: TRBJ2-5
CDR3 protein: CASSYGAGRETQYF

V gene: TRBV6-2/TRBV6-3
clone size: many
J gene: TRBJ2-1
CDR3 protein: CASSYSGRGNEQFF

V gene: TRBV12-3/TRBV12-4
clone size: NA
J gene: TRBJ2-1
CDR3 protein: CASSLGSGRVWGQFF

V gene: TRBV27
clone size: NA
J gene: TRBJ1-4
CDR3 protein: CASSTTGSRNEKLFF

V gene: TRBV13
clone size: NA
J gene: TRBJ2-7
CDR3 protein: CASAGTSGGAISYEQYF

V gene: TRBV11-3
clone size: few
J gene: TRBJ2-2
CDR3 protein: CASSHRGGDHGELFF

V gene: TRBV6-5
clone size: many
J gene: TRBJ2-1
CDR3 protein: CASSPGLAVGEQFF

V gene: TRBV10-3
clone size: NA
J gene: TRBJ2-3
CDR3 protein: CAIWGGDTQYF

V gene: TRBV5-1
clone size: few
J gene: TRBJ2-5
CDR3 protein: CASSLIGKETQYF

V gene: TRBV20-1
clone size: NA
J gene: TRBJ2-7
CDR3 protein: CSARIVLEQYF

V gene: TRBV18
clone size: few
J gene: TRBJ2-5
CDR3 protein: CASSPPTGESYKTQYF

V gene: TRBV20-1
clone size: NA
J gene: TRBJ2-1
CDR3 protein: CSARIVASSYNEQFF

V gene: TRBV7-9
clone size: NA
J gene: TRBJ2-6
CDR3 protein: CASSSLSGANVLTF

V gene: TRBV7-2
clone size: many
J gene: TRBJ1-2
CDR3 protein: CASSLRDSYGYTF

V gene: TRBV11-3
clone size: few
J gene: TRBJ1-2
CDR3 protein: CASSHGPPYNYGYTF

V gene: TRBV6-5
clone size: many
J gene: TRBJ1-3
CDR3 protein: CASSHLGTIYF

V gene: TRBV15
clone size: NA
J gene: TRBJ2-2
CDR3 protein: CATSRDRKSTGALFF

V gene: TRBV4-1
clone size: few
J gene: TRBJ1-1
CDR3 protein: CASSQGQGDTSLAEAFF

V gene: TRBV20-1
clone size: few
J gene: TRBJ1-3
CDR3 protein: CSALGGSSGNTIYF

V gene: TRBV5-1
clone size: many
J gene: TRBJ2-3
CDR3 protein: CASSFIRDASTDTQYF

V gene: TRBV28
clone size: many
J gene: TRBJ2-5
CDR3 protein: CASSFPRLQGETQYF

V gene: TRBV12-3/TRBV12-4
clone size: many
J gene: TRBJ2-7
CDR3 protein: CASRLTSYEQYF

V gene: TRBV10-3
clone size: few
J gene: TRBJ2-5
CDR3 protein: CAIKGPTTRETQYF

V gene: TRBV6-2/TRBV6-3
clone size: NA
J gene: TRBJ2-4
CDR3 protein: CASRGQMSIQYF

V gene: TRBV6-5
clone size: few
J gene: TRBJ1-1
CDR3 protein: CASSRTGGGTEAFF

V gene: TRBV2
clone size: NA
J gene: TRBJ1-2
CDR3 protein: CASRGFGTGLYGYTF

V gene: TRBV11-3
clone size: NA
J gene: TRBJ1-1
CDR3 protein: CASTKVASGTEAFF

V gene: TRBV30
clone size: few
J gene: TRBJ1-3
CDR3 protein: CAWSQTGGNTIYF